This is a list of T cell receptor beta chains from one sample in a study of immune evolution from preneoplasia to lung adenocarcinoma. The data were produced by immunoSEQ multiplex PCR, yet TCRdb's version contains in-frame clones alone and is incomplete. The table includes fewer than 8,000 clones, 70% to 80% detected once. The sequenced sample consisted of FFPE invasive lung adenocarcinoma tissue. The receptors were gathered from a person aged 35-55 years with lung adenocarcinoma. CDR3s include the opening cysteine and the closing phenylalanine or tryptophan. D genes are given only for firm matches. Some rows have no size entry. The others give once, few or many, or a class for an expanded clone.

clone size | J gene | V gene | D gene | CDR3 protein | CDR3 DNA
- | TRBJ1-2 | TRBV13 | - | CASSFSPGSYSYGYTF | TGTGCCAGCAGCTTCTCCCCGGGTAGTTACAGCTATGGCTACACCTTC
- | TRBJ2-7 | TRBV5-1 | - | CASSIPPSYEQYF | TGCGCCAGCAGCATACCACCCTCCTACGAGCAGTACTTC
few | TRBJ1-2 | TRBV5-1 | TRBD1 | CASSDTGVGYGYTF | TGCGCCAGCAGCGATACAGGGGTCGGCTATGGCTACACCTTC
- | TRBJ1-1 | TRBV9 | - | CASSPARTGAEAFF | TGTGCCAGCAGCCCCGCGAGGACGGGGGCTGAAGCTTTCTTT
- | TRBJ1-2 | TRBV7-8 | TRBD1 | CASSLLTTGGDKGYTF | TGTGCCAGCAGCTTACTAACGACAGGGGGCGATAAAGGCTACACCTTC
- | TRBJ2-2 | TRBV4-3 | - | CASSQFTRLSNTGELFF | TGCGCCAGCAGCCAATTTACGAGGCTATCGAACACCGGGGAGCTGTTTTTT
- | TRBJ2-7 | TRBV4-2 | TRBD2 | CASSPGDSGGRIYEQYF | TGTGCCAGCAGCCCAGGCGACAGCGGGGGGCGAATCTACGAGCAGTACTTC
- | TRBJ2-7 | TRBV9 | TRBD1 | CASSVAQGASEQYF | TGTGCCAGCAGCGTAGCCCAGGGGGCGAGCGAGCAGTACTTC
- | TRBJ2-1 | TRBV5-4 | - | CASSLGGSWEFF | TGTGCCAGCAGCTTGGGTGGGAGTTGGGAGTTCTTC
- | TRBJ2-1 | TRBV7-2 | - | CASSPTTRHNEQFF | TGTGCCAGCAGCCCTACGACCCGACACAATGAGCAGTTCTTC
- | TRBJ2-7 | TRBV2 | TRBD1 | CASRGTGAYEQYF | TGTGCCAGCAGAGGGACAGGGGCTTACGAGCAGTACTTC